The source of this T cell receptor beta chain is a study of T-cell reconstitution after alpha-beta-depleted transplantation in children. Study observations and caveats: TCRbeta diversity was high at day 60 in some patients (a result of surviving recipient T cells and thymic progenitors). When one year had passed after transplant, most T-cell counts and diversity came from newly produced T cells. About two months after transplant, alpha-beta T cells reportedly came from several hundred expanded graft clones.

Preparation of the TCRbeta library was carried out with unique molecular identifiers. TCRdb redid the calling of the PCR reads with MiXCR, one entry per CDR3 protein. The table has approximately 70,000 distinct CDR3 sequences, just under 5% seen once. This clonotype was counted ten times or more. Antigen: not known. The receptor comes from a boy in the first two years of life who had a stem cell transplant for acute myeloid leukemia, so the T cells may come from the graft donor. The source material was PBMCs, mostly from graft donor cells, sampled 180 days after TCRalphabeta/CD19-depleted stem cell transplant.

The CDR3: CASSLRQGGSTEAFF. The CDR3 DNA follows: TGTGCCAGCAGCCTAAGGCAGGGGGGAAGCACTGAAGCTTTCTTT. The chain combines TRBV12-3 or TRBV12-4 with TRBJ1-1; TRBD1 matches at 7 bases. With 6 bases clipped from V and 4 bases from J, the junction kept 11 bases outside the gene matches. CDR3 length: 15 amino acids.